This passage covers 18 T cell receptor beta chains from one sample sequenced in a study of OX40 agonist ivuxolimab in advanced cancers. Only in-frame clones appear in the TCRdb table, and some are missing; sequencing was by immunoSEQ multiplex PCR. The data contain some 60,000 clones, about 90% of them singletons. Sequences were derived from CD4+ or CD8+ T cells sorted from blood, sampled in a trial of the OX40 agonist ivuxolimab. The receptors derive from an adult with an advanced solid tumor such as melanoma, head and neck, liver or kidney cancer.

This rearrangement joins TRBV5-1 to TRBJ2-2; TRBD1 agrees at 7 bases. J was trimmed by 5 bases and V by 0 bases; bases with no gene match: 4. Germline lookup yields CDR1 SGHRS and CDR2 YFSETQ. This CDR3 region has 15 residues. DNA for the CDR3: TGCGCCAGCAGCTTGGACAGGGGAAATACCGGGGAGCTGTTTTTT. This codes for CASSLDRGNTGELFF.

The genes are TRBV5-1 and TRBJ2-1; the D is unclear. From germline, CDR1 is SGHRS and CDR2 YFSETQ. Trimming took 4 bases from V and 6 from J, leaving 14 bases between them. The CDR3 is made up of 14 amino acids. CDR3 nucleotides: TGCGCCAGCAGCCCGGAGACGCGCTTCAATGAGCAGTTCTTC. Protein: CASSPETRFNEQFF.

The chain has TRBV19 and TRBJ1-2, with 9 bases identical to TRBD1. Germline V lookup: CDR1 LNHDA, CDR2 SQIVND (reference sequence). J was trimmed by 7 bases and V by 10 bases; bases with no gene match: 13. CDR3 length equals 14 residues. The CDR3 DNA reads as TGTGCCACTGCCCCGGACAGGGGCGCATTTGGCTACACCTTC. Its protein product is CATAPDRGAFGYTF.

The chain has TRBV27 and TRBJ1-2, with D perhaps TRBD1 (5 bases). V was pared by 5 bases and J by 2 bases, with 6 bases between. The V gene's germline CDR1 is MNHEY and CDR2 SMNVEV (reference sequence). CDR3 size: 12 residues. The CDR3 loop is CASSRQNYGYTF. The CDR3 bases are TGTGCCAGCAGTAGACAGAACTATGGCTACACCTTC.

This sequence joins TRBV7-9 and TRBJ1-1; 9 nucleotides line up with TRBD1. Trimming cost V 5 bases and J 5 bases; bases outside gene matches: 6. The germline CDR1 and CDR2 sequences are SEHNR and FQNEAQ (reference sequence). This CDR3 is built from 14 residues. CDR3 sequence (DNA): TGTGCCAGCAGCCCTCGGGACAGGGTTACTGAAGCTTTCTTT. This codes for CASSPRDRVTEAFF.

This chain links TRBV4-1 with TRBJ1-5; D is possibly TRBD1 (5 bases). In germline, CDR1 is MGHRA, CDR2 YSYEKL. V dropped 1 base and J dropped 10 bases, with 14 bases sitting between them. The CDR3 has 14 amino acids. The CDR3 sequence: CASSQVESRGPQHF. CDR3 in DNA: TGCGCCAGCAGCCAAGTTGAGAGCCGGGGCCCCCAGCATTTT.

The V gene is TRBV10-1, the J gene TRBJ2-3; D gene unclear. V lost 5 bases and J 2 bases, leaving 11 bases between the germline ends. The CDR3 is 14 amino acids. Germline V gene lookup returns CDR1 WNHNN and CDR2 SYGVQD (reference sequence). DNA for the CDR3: TGCGCCAGCAGTTTGACTCCCTCCACAGATACGCAGTATTTT. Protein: CASSLTPSTDTQYF.

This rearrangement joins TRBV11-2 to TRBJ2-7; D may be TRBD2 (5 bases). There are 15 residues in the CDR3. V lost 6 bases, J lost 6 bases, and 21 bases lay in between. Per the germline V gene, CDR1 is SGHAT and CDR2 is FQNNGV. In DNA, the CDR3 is TGTGCCAGCAGGCCGATGACTACCCGGGCACCCGAGCAGTACTTC. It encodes CASRPMTTRAPEQYF.

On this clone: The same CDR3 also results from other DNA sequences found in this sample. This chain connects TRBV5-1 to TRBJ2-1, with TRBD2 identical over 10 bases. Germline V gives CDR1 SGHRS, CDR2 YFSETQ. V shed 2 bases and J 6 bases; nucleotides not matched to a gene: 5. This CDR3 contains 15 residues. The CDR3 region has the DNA TGCGCCAGCAGCTTCCTAGCGGGAGCGGCCAATGAGCAGTTCTTC. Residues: CASSFLAGAANEQFF. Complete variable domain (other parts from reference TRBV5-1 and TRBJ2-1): KAGVTQTPRYLIKTRGQQVTLSCSPISGHRSVSWYQQTPGQGLQFLFEYFSETQRNKGNFPGRFSGRQFSNSRSEMNVSTLELGDSALYLCASSFLAGAANEQFFGPGTRLTVL.

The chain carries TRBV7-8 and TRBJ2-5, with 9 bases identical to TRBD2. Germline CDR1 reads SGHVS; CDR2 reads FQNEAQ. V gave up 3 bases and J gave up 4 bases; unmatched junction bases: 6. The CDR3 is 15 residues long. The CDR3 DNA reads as TGTGCCAGCAGCTTTCTAGCGGGACGAGGAGAGACCCAGTACTTC. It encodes CASSFLAGRGETQYF.

The CDR3 region has the DNA TGTGCCAGCAGCTTAGGGCCGCGGAATGAAAAACTGTTTTTT. As protein: CASSLGPRNEKLFF. The chain joins TRBV7-6 to TRBJ1-4; D ambiguous. Germline V gene data show CDR1 as SGHVS and CDR2 as FNYEAQ. There are 14 residues in the CDR3. Trimming stripped 1 base from V and 5 bases from J, with 8 bases between.

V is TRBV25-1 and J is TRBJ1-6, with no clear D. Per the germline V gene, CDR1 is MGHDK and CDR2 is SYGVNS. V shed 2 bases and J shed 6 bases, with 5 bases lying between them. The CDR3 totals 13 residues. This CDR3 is CASSELANSPLHF. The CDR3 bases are TGTGCCAGCAGTGAACTTGCTAATTCACCCCTCCACTTT.

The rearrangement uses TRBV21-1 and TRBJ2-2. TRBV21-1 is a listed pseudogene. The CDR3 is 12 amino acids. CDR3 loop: CASSKKTGELFF. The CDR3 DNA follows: TGTGCCAGCAGCAAAAAGACCGGGGAGCTGTTTTTT.

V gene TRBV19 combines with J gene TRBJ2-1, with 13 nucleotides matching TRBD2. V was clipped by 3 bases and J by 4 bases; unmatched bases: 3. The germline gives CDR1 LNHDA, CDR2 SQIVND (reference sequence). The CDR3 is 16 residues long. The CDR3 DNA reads TGTGCCAGTAGTATGGTACTAGCGGGAGGGTACAATGAGCAGTTCTTC. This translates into CASSMVLAGGYNEQFF.

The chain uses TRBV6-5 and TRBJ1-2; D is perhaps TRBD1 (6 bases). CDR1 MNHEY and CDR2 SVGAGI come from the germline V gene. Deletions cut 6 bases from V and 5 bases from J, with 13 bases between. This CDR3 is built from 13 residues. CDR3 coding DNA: TGTGCCAGCAGGGAAACAGGGTCGTATGGCTACACCTTC. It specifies CASRETGSYGYTF.

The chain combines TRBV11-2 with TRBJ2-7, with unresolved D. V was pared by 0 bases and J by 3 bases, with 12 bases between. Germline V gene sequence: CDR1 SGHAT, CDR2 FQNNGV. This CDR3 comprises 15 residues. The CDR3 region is CASSLEVALYYEQYF. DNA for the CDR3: TGTGCCAGCAGCTTAGAGGTGGCCCTCTACTACGAGCAGTACTTC.

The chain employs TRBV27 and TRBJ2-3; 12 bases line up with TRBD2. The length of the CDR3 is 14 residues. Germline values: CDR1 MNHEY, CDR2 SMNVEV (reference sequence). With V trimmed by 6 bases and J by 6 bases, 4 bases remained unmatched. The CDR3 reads CASRTSGSGDTQYF. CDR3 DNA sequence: TGTGCCAGCAGGACTAGCGGGAGCGGCGATACGCAGTATTTT.

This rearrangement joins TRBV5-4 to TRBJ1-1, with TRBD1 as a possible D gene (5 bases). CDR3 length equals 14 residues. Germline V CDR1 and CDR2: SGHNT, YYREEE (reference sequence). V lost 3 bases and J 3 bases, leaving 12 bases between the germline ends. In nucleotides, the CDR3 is TGTGCCAGCAGCTCAGGGTTCGGGGACACTGAAGCTTTCTTT. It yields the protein CASSSGFGDTEAFF.